These 24 T cell receptor beta chains were all obtained from the same sample, sequenced in a study of T cells in Graves' hyperthyroidism and ophthalmopathy. RNA transcripts were the template for amplifying TCR beta CDR3 regions. A first-round RT-PCR of the TCR CDR3 used the HTBI primer set. One entry per CDR3 protein, called by TCRdb with MiXCR from the multiplex PCR reads. The sample has hundreds of thousands of distinct CDR3 sequences, 16% seen once; the top ten hold 2.5% to 4%. Sequencing input: blood. The receptors derive from a woman aged 40-49 years with Graves' ophthalmopathy.

In this sample, this clonotype turned up many times. The chain uses TRBV12-3 or TRBV12-4 and TRBJ1-2; 9 bases align to TRBD1. The V and J ends lost 6 bases and 4 bases, in that order; junction bases with no gene match: 3. The CDR3 sequence is 13 residues long. CDR3 in DNA: TGTGCCAGCAGCCGGGACAGGGTCTATGGCTACACCTTC. Translating it yields CASSRDRVYGYTF.

The sample holds many counts of this clonotype. The chain combines TRBV18 with TRBJ1-2, with TRBD1 identical over 8 bases. Germline CDR1 and CDR2: KGHSH and LQKENI. Losses at the gene ends were 4 bases for V and 4 bases for J; bases not matched to a gene: 8. CDR3 length equals 15 residues. The CDR3 loop reads CASSLMDREAYGYTF. The CDR3 nucleotides are TGTGCCAGCTCACTCATGGACAGGGAAGCCTATGGCTACACCTTC.

Comment on this clonotype: A much bigger clone sits one base away, suggesting this may be a read error. CDR3 nucleotides: TGTGCCAGCAGTGGGGACACAGCAGTGTATAGCAATCAGCCCCAGCATTTT. Translated, it gives CASSGDTAVYSNQPQHF. This sequence joins TRBV28 and TRBJ1-5; the D gene is possibly TRBD1 (6 bases). The CDR3 has 17 amino acids. The V end lost 5 bases, the J end lost 0 bases, and 17 bases lay between the germline ends. Looked up from germline, CDR1 is MDHEN and CDR2 is SYDVKM. The variable domain in full, completed from reference TRBV28 and TRBJ1-5, reads DVKVTQSSRYLVKRTGEKVFLECVQDMDHENMFWYRQDPGLGLRLIYFSYDVKMKEKGDIPEGYSVSREKKERFSLILESASTNQTSMYLCASSGDTAVYSNQPQHFGDGTRLSIL.

This clonotype was detected many times. The J gene is TRBJ1-5, the V gene TRBV6-5; tentative D call: TRBD1 (5 bases). V lost 0 bases and J 7 bases, leaving 16 bases between the germline ends. The germline V gene encodes CDR1 MNHEY and CDR2 SVGAGI. This CDR3 has 16 amino acids. The CDR3 DNA follows: TGTGCCAGCAGTTACTCTCGGGCAGGGTTAGGACAGCCCCAGCATTTT. This translates into CASSYSRAGLGQPQHF.

At least ten counts were recorded for this clonotype. This may be a read error: a much more frequent sequence differs by one nucleotide. This rearrangement joins TRBV14 to TRBJ2-3, with unresolved D. The germline V and J ends were trimmed by 0 bases and 7 bases, with 5 bases remaining between them. This CDR3 region has 12 residues. CDR1 is SGHDN, CDR2 FVKESK, per germline. CDR3 loop: CASSQDWHTQYF. The CDR3 DNA sequence: TGTGCCAGCAGCCAAGATTGGCATACGCAGTATTTT.

Worth noting for this clonotype: At one of its ends the junction is not consistent with the germline gene, which may arise from a read error. The chain is built from TRBV10-2 and TRBJ2-2, with D unclear. The CDR3 is made up of 15 amino acids. In germline, CDR1 is WSHSY, CDR2 SAAADI. The CDR3 sequence: CASGEQRANTEELFF. The CDR3, as DNA: TGCGCCAGCGGAGAACAGAGAGCTAACACCGAGGAGCTGTTTTTT.

The CDR3: CASSREYGYTF. CDR3 nucleotides: TGTGCCAGCAGTCGAGAATATGGCTACACCTTC. The chain combines TRBV12-3 or TRBV12-4 with TRBJ1-2; D unresolved. V lost 5 bases to trimming and J lost 5 bases, with 6 bases between them. This CDR3 has 11 amino acids.

V gene TRBV11-2 combines with J gene TRBJ1-3, with a tentative D call TRBD1 (5 bases). This CDR3 region has 15 residues. Between the trimmed V and J ends, which lost 3 bases and 4 bases, there was a span of 13 bases. The germline V gene has CDR1 SGHAT and CDR2 FQNNGV. The CDR3 DNA is TGTGCCAGCAGCTTGCGGGGGGATGGAGGAAACACCATATATTTT. Protein sequence: CASSLRGDGGNTIYF. Using reference TRBV11-2 and TRBJ1-3 for the parts outside the CDR3, the full variable domain is EAGVAQSPRYKIIEKRQSVAFWCNPISGHATLYWYQQILGQGPKLLIQFQNNGVVDDSQLPKDRFSAERLKGVDSTLKIQPAKLEDSAVYLCASSLRGDGGNTIYFGEGSWLTVV.

The table lists this clonotype with many counts. J is TRBJ2-2 and V is TRBV11-2; no definite D call. The germline V and J ends were trimmed by 5 bases and 1 base, with 14 bases remaining between them. Germline CDR1 is SGHAT and CDR2 is FQNNGV. The CDR3 covers 16 residues. CDR3 region: CASSPASWLNTGELFF. The CDR3 DNA reads TGTGCCAGCAGCCCAGCTTCGTGGCTGAACACCGGGGAGCTGTTTTTT.

The chain employs TRBV19 and TRBJ2-5; possibly TRBD2 for D (6 bases). The V and J ends lost 4 bases and 2 bases respectively, with 11 bases between them. The CDR3 is 14 amino acids. Germline values: CDR1 LNHDA, CDR2 SQIVND (reference sequence). The CDR3, as DNA: TGTGCCAGTAGTAATTCCCGGGGGCAAGAGACCCAGTACTTC. Translation: CASSNSRGQETQYF.

Concerning this clonotype itself: One end of the junction does not line up with germline, which may come from a read error. The J gene is TRBJ1-1, the V gene TRBV6-1; unclear D gene. Germline V CDR1 and CDR2: MNHNS, SASEGT. This CDR3 comprises 13 residues. The CDR3 here is CAGSRRAPTEAFF. CDR3 in DNA: TGTGCCGGCAGTCGACGGGCCCCCACTGAAGCTTTCTTT.

This CDR3 is CASSFGQGFHEQYF. The CDR3 region has the DNA TGTGCCAGCAGCTTTGGACAGGGGTTCCACGAGCAGTACTTC. The chain uses TRBV7-9 and TRBJ2-7, with 9 bases identical to TRBD1. Germline-derived CDR1 and CDR2 are SEHNR and FQNEAQ (reference sequence). The CDR3 has 14 amino acids. V lost 3 bases and J lost 5; bases outside the gene matches: 5.

V gene TRBV6-5 combines with J gene TRBJ2-7; D is undetermined. CDR3 length: 15 residues. V was shortened by 0 bases and J by 5 bases, with 14 bases between the two germline ends. The germline gives CDR1 MNHEY, CDR2 SVGAGI. The CDR3 spells CASSYSQRLLNEQYF. Written as DNA, the CDR3 is TGTGCCAGCAGTTACTCTCAAAGACTCCTAAACGAGCAGTACTTC.

This clonotype appeared many times. The J gene is TRBJ2-5, the V gene TRBV2; D is unresolved. V was trimmed by 5 bases and J by 4 bases, leaving 8 bases between them. Germline V gives CDR1 SNHLY, CDR2 FYNNEI. There are 12 residues in the CDR3. The CDR3 sequence is CASSLERETQYF. DNA for the CDR3: TGTGCCAGCAGTCTAGAGAGAGAGACCCAGTACTTC.

The chain has TRBV9 and TRBJ2-5, with 8 bases fitting TRBD1. This CDR3 has 15 residues. V lost 5 bases to trimming and J lost 4 bases; unmatched junction nucleotides: 10. In germline, CDR1 is SGDLS, CDR2 YYNGEE. The CDR3, as DNA: TGTGCCAGCAGTGCAGGGGGCTTAGATGGAGAGACCCAGTACTTC. Amino acid sequence: CASSAGGLDGETQYF.

This clonotype was detected many times. V is TRBV28 and J is TRBJ1-2; 9 nucleotides match TRBD1. Germline lookup yields CDR1 MDHEN and CDR2 SYDVKM. The CDR3 extends over 15 amino acids. The junction had 10 bases not matched to a gene; V was cut back by 10 bases and J by 1 base. For the CDR3, the DNA is TGTGCCATCGGGGGACAGGGAAGGTTTAACTATGGCTACACCTTC. Translated: CAIGGQGRFNYGYTF.

Of note for this clonotype: Germline is not matched at one junction end, which may reflect a read error. The chain carries TRBV19 and TRBJ2-2, with 7 bases lining up with TRBD2. This CDR3 has 16 amino acids. The V gene's germline CDR1 is LNHDA and CDR2 SQIVND (reference sequence). The CDR3 DNA follows: TGTGCCAGTAGTATTGCCCTCGGGGGGAAGGCCGGGGAGCTGTCTTTT. Amino acid sequence: CASSIALGGKAGELSF.

This clonotype was counted a few times. This chain joins TRBV29-1 and TRBJ1-1; D perhaps matches TRBD1 (6 bases). The CDR3 runs to 15 residues. CDR1 and CDR2 from the germline V gene are SQVTM and ANQGSEA. V lost 0 bases and J 4 bases, leaving 15 bases between the germline ends. CDR3 amino acids: CSVEDAGGASTEAFF. Written as DNA, the CDR3 is TGCAGCGTTGAAGACGCGGGGGGGGCGTCCACTGAAGCTTTCTTT.

Ten or more counts support this clonotype. J is TRBJ2-7 and V is TRBV6-5; 14 bases align to TRBD2. Germline-derived CDR1 and CDR2 are MNHEY and SVGAGI. Trimming took 0 bases from V and 6 from J; bases not matched to a gene: 7. There are 17 residues in the CDR3. The CDR3 protein is CASSYSGTSGSVIEQYF. DNA of the CDR3: TGTGCCAGCAGTTACTCCGGGACTAGCGGGAGCGTAATCGAGCAGTACTTC.

This clonotype showed up just a few times. This sequence joins TRBV29-1 and TRBJ1-4, with 9 bases matching TRBD1. CDR1 SQVTM and CDR2 ANQGSEA come from the germline V gene. This CDR3 region has 14 residues. Trimming took 1 base from V and 4 from J; bases not matched to a gene: 1. As DNA, the CDR3 is TGCAGCGTTGAAGGGGACAGGGATAATGAAAAACTGTTTTTT. It encodes CSVEGDRDNEKLFF.

This chain uses TRBV30 with TRBJ1-2, with D perhaps TRBD1 (5 bases). This CDR3 has 14 amino acids. Looked up from germline, CDR1 is GTSNPN and CDR2 is SVGIG (reference sequence). With 0 bases removed from V and 5 bases from J, the gap between germline ends came to 13 bases. The CDR3 loop reads CAWSVPGMRYGYTF. In DNA, the CDR3 is TGTGCCTGGAGTGTACCAGGGATGAGGTATGGCTACACCTTC.

Concerning this clonotype itself: Germline is not matched at one junction end, which may reflect a read error. The chain links TRBV11-2 to TRBJ2-5, with D possibly being TRBD2 (5 bases). Germline V gives CDR1 SGHAT, CDR2 FQNNGV. The CDR3 loop spans 14 amino acids. The CDR3 sequence is CASSQPTRGETQYF. The CDR3 coding sequence is TGCGCCAGCAGCCAACCCACACGAGGGGAGACCCAGTACTTC.

The V gene is TRBV10-1, the J gene TRBJ1-4, with D possibly matching TRBD1 (6 bases). The CDR3 is 13 amino acids. V lost 9 bases and J 5 bases, leaving 13 bases between the germline ends. Germline lookup yields CDR1 WNHNN and CDR2 SYGVQD (reference sequence). Written as DNA, the CDR3 is TGCGCCAGTTTCGGGGGCCCGAATGAAAAACTGTTTTTT. Its protein product is CASFGGPNEKLFF.

This clonotype showed up just a few times. The CDR3 reads CASNEGGQNTEAFF. CDR3 DNA: TGTGCCAGTAACGAAGGGGGGCAGAACACTGAAGCTTTCTTT. This chain joins TRBV19 and TRBJ1-1, with D tentatively TRBD1 (6 bases). The CDR3 covers 14 residues. The germline V and J ends were trimmed by 7 bases and 1 base, with 13 bases remaining between them. Germline assignment: CDR1 LNHDA and CDR2 SQIVND (reference sequence).